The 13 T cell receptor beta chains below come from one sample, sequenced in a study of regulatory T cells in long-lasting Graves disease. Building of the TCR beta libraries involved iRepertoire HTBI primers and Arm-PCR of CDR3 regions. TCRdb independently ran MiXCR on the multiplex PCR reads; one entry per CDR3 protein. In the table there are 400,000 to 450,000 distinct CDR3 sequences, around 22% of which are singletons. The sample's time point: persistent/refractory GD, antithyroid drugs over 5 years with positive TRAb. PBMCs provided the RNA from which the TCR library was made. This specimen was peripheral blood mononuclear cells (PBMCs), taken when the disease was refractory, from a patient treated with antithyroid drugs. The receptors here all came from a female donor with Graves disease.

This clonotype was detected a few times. CDR3 residues: CASSRDSISGNTIYF. Written as DNA, the CDR3 is TGTGCCAGCAGCCGGGACAGCATCTCTGGAAACACCATATATTTT. The J gene is TRBJ1-3, the V gene TRBV13; TRBD1 agrees at 7 bases. V shed 5 bases, J shed 0 bases, and the junction held 4 bases outside the gene matches. This CDR3 is built from 15 residues. CDR1 PRHDT and CDR2 FYEKMQ come from the germline V gene (reference sequence).

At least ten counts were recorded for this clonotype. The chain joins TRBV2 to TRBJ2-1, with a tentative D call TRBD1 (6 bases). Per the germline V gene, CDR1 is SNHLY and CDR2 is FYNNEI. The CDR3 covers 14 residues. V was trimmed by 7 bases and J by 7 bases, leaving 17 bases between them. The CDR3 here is CASISHGQGNEQFF. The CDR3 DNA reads TGTGCCAGCATATCACACGGGCAGGGGAATGAGCAGTTCTTC.

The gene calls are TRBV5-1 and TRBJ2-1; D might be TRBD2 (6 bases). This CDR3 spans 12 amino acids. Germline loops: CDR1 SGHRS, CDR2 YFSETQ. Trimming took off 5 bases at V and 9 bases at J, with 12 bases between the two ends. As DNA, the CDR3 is TGCGCCAGCAGAGTTCAGGAGGGTGAGCAGTTCTTC. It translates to CASRVQEGEQFF.

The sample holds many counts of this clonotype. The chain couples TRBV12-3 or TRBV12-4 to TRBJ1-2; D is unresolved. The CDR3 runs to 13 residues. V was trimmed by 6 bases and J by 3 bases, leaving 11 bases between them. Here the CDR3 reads CASSSSRDYGYTF. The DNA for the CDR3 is TGTGCCAGCAGCTCTAGTAGGGACTATGGCTACACCTTC.

The CDR3 loop is CSVVVGVNTEAFF. The DNA for the CDR3 is TGCAGCGTTGTAGTCGGGGTGAACACTGAAGCTTTCTTT. The chain carries TRBV29-1 and TRBJ1-1; D remains unclear. From germline, CDR1 is SQVTM and CDR2 ANQGSEA. V lost 4 bases, J lost 0 bases, and 9 bases lay in between. The CDR3 covers 13 residues.

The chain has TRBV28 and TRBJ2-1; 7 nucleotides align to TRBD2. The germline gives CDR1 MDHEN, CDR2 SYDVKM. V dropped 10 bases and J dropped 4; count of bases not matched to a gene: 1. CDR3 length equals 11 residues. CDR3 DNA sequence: TGTGCCACCGGGGGGTACAATGAGCAGTTCTTC. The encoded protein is CATGGYNEQFF.

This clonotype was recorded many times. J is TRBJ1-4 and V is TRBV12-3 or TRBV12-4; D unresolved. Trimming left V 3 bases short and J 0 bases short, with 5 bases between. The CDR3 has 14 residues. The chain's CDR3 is CASSFLATNEKLFF. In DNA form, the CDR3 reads TGTGCCAGCAGTTTTTTAGCAACTAATGAAAAACTGTTTTTT.

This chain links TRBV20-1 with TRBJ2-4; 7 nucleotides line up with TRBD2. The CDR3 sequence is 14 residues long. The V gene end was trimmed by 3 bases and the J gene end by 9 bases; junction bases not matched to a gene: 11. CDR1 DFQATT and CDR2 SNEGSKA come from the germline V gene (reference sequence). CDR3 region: CSASGGGPKGIQYF. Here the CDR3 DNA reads TGCAGTGCTAGTGGGGGGGGTCCAAAAGGCATTCAGTACTTC.

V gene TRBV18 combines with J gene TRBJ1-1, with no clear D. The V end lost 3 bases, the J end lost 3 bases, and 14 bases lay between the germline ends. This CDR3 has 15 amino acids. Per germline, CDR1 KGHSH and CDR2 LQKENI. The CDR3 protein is CASSPFLGRDTEAFF. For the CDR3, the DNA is TGTGCCAGCTCACCTTTTCTGGGCCGCGACACTGAAGCTTTCTTT. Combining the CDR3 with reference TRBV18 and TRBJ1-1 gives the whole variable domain NAGVMQNPRHLVRRRGQEARLRCSPMKGHSHVYWYRQLPEEGLKFMVYLQKENIIDESGMPKERFSAEFPKEGPSILRIQQVVRGDSAAYFCASSPFLGRDTEAFFGQGTRLTVV.

CDR3 in DNA: TGTGCCAGCAGCGTAGGGCTGAATTACGAGCAGTACTTC. It encodes CASSVGLNYEQYF. The rearrangement joins TRBV9 to TRBJ2-7, with D uncertain. The V end was cut by 0 bases, the J end by 4 bases, with 8 bases between. This CDR3 comprises 13 residues. Germline CDR1 reads SGDLS; CDR2 reads YYNGEE.

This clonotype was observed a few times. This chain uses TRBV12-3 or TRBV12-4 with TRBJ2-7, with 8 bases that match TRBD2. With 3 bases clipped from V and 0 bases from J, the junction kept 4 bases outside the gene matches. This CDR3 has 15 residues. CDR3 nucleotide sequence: TGTGCCAGCAGTTTCGGGGCGGGAGGCTCCTACGAGCAGTACTTC. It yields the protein CASSFGAGGSYEQYF.

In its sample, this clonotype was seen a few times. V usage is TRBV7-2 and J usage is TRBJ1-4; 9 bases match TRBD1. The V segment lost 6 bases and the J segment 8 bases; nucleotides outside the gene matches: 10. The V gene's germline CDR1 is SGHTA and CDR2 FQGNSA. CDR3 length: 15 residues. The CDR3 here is CASRNTGGFMEKLFF. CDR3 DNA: TGTGCCAGCAGGAACACAGGGGGCTTTATGGAAAAACTGTTTTTT.

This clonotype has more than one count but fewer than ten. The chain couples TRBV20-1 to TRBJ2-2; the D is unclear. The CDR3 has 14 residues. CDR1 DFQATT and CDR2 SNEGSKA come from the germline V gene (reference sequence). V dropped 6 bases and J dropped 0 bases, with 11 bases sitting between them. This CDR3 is CSAPDNANTGELFF. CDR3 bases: TGCAGTGCCCCAGACAACGCGAACACCGGGGAGCTGTTTTTT.